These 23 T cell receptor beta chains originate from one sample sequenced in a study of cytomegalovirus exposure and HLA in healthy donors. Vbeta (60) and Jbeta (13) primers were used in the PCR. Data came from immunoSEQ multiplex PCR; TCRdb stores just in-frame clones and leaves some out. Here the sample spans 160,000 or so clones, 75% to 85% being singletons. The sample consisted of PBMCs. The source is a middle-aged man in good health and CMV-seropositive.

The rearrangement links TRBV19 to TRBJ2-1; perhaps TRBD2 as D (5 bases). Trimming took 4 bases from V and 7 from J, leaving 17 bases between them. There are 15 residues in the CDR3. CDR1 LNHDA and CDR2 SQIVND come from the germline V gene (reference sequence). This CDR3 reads CASSKDGILMNEQFF. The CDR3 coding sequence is TGTGCCAGTAGTAAGGACGGGATTTTAATGAATGAGCAGTTCTTC.

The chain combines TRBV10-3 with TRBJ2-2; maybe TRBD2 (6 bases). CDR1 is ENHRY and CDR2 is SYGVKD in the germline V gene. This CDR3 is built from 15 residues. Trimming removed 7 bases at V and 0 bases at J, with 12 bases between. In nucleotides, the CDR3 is TGTGCCATCAAGGCCTCGGGGGCGAACACCGGGGAGCTGTTTTTT. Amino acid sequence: CAIKASGANTGELFF.

CDR3 DNA: TGTGCCAGCACCCAGGCTGGCAGGGGCCCGCCTAATGAAAAACTGTTTTTT. Its translation: CASTQAGRGPPNEKLFF. The chain uses TRBV28 and TRBJ1-4; D may be TRBD1 (6 bases). The germline V gene has CDR1 MDHEN and CDR2 SYDVKM. This CDR3 region has 17 residues. Trimming removed 7 bases at V and 3 bases at J, with 21 bases between. Looking up the rest from reference TRBV28 and TRBJ1-4 gives the full variable domain: DVKVTQSSRYLVKRTGEKVFLECVQDMDHENMFWYRQDPGLGLRLIYFSYDVKMKEKGDIPEGYSVSREKKERFSLILESASTNQTSMYLCASTQAGRGPPNEKLFFGSGTQLSVL.

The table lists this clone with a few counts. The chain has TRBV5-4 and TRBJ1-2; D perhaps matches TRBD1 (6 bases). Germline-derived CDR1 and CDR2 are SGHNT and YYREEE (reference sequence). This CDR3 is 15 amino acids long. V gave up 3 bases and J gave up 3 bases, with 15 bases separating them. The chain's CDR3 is CASSSTLPGDYGYTF. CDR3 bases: TGTGCCAGCAGCTCTACCCTACCAGGGGACTATGGCTACACCTTC.

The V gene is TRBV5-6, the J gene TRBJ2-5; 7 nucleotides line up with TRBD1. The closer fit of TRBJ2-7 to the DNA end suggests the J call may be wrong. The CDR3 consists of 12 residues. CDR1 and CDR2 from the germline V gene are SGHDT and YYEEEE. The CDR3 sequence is CASSLTGDEQYF. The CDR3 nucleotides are TGTGCCAGCAGCTTGACAGGGGACGAGCAGTACTTC.

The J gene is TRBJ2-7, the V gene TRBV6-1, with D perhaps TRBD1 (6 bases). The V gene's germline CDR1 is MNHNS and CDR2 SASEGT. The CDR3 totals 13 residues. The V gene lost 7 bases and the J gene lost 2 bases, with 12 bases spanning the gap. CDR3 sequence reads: CASTRDTAYEQYF. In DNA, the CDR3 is TGTGCCAGCACCCGGGACACAGCCTACGAGCAGTACTTC.

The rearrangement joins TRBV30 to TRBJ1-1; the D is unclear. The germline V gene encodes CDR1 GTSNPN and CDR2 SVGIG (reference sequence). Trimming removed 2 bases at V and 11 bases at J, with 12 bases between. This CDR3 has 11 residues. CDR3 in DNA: TGTGCCTGGAGTCCTTATGGCGGCGCTTTCTTT. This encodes CAWSPYGGAFF.

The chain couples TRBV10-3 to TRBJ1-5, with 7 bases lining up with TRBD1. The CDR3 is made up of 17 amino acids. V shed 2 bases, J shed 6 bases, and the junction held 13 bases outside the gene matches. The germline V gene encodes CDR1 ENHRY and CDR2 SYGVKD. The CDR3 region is CAISEGGPATGSQPQHF. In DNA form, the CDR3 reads TGTGCCATCAGTGAGGGGGGGCCGGCGACAGGGAGTCAGCCCCAGCATTTT.

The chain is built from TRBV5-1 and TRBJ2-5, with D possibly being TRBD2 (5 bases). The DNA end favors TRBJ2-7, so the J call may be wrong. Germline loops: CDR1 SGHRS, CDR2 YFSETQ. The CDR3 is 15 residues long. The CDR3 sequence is CASSDDTRSAYEQYF. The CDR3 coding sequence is TGCGCCAGCAGCGACGACACTAGGTCTGCCTACGAGCAGTACTTC.

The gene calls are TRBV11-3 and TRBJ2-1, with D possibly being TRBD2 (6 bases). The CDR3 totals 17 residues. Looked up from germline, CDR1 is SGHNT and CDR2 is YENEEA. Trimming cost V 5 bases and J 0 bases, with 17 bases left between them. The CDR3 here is CASSPPSGGSSYNEQFF. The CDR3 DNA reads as TGTGCCAGCAGCCCCCCATCCGGAGGGAGCTCCTACAATGAGCAGTTCTTC.

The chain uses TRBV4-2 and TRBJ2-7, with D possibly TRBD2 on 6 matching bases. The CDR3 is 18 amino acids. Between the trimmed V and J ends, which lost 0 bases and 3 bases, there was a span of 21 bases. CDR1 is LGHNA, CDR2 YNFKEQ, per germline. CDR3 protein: CASSQEGMFGGIGYEQYF. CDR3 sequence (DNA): TGTGCCAGCAGCCAAGAAGGCATGTTCGGGGGAATTGGCTACGAGCAGTACTTC.

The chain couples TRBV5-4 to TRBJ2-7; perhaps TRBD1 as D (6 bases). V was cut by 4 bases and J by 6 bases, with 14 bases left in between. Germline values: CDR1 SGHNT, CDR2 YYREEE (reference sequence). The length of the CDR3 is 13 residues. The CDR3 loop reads CASSLWTVPEQYF. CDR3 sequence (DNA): TGTGCCAGCAGCCTATGGACAGTACCCGAGCAGTACTTC.

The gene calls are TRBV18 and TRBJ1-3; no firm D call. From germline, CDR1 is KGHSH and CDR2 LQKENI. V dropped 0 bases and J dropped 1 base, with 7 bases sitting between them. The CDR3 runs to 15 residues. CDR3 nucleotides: TGTGCCAGCTCACCACCGCCGGGATCTGGAAACACCATATATTTT. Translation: CASSPPPGSGNTIYF.

CDR3 DNA sequence: TGTGCCAGCAGGGACACCGCCTCCTACGAGCAGTACTTC. Its translation: CASRDTASYEQYF. The rearrangement links TRBV6-5 to TRBJ2-7; a weak D match, TRBD1 (5 bases). Germline loops: CDR1 MNHEY, CDR2 SVGAGI. The CDR3 is made up of 13 amino acids. V was clipped by 6 bases and J by 0 bases, with 9 bases between them.

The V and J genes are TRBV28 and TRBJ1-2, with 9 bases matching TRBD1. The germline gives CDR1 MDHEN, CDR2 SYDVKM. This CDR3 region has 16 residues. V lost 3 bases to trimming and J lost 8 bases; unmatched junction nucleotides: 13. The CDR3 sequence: CASSFGTGFLSGGYTF. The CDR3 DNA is TGTGCCAGCAGTTTCGGGACAGGGTTTCTATCGGGGGGCTACACCTTC.

The CDR3 DNA follows: TGTGCCAGCAGTTTCCCAGTGAACACTGAAGCTTTCTTT. Amino acids: CASSFPVNTEAFF. The V and J genes are TRBV28 and TRBJ1-1; D call uncertain. Deletions cut 3 bases from V and 0 bases from J, with 5 bases between. The CDR3 totals 13 residues. The germline V gene encodes CDR1 MDHEN and CDR2 SYDVKM.

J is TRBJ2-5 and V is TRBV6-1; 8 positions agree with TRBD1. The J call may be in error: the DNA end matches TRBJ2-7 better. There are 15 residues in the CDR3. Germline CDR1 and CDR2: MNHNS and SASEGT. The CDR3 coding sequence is TGTGCCAGCCCGCCGAAGGCAGGGGGCTTTTACGAGCAGTACTTC. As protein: CASPPKAGGFYEQYF.

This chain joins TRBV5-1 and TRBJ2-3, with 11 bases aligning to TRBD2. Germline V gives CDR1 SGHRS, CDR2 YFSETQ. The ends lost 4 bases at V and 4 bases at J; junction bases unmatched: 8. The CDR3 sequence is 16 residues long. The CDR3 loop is CASSTVLAGGSDTQYF. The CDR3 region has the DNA TGCGCCAGCAGCACAGTTTTAGCGGGAGGGTCAGATACGCAGTATTTT.

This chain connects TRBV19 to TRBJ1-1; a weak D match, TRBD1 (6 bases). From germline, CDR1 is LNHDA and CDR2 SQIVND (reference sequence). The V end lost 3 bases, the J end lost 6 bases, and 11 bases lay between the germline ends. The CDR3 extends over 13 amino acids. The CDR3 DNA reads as TGTGCCAGTAGTATTCAGGGGTGGGCTGAAGCTTTCTTT. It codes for CASSIQGWAEAFF.

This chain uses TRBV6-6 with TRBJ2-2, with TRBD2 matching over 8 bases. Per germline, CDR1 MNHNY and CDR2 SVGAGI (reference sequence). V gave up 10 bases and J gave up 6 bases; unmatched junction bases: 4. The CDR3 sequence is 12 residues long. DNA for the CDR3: TGTGCCACCGGGAGGGCGGCCGGGGAGCTGTTTTTT. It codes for CATGRAAGELFF.

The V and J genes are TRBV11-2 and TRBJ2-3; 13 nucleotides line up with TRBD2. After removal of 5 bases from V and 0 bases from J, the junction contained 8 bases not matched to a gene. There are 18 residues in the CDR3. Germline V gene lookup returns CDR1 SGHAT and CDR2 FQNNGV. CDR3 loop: CASSPRTSGGPSTDTQYF. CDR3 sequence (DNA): TGTGCCAGCAGCCCACGGACTAGCGGGGGCCCTAGCACAGATACGCAGTATTTT.

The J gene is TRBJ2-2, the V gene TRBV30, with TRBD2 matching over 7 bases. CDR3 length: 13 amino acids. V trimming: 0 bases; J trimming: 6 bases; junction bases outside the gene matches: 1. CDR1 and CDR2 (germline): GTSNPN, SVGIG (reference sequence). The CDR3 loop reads CAWSVLAPGELFF. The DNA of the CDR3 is TGTGCCTGGAGTGTACTAGCGCCCGGGGAGCTGTTTTTT.

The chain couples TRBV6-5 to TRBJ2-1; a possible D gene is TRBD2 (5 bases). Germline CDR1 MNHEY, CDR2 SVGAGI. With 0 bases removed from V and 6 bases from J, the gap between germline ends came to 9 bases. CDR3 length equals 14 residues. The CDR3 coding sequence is TGTGCCAGCAGTTACTCACTAGAAGGCAATGAGCAGTTCTTC. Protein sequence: CASSYSLEGNEQFF.